The rows below give T cell receptor beta chains drawn from one sample of a study of shared T cell receptors in the human thymus. Clones were sequenced by immunoSEQ multiplex PCR, and TCRdb holds only the in-frame ones, with some missing. Of more than 550,000 clones listed, 75% to 90% were seen once; the top ten hold roughly 0.01%. These same records also appear under a second study, on human thymus T cells.

The sample was thymocytes. The receptors stem from a girl under three years old with a congenital heart defect. CDR3s include the opening cysteine and the closing phenylalanine or tryptophan. D genes are given only for firm matches. Expanded clones get a size class; other rows say once, few or many, or leave the size out.

V	size	length	J	D	DNA	CDR3
TRBV7-2	.	11	TRBJ1-2	.	TGTGCCAGCAGCCCGTTCGATGGCTACACCTTC	CASSPFDGYTF
TRBV7-8	.	17	TRBJ1-2	TRBD1	TGTGCCAGCAGCGCCCGACAGGGGGCGACCGCTAACTATGGCTACACCTTC	CASSARQGATANYGYTF
TRBV5-1	.	15	TRBJ1-2	.	TGCGCCAGCAGCTTGATGACGGACATCTACTATGGCTACACCTTC	CASSLMTDIYYGYTF
TRBV4-3	.	18	TRBJ2-5	TRBD2	TGCGCCAGCAGCCAAGACTATTCGGGGGGGGAATCCCAAGAGACCCAGTACTTC	CASSQDYSGGESQETQYF
TRBV18	once	14	TRBJ2-7	TRBD1	TGTGCCAGCTCCCCAGGACAGGTCTCCTACGAGCAGTACTTC	CASSPGQVSYEQYF
TRBV28	.	14	TRBJ2-7	.	TGTGCCAGCAGTTTGCAAAAGCCGGGGGTTGAGCAGTACTTC	CASSLQKPGVEQYF
TRBV27	once	17	TRBJ1-2	.	TGTGCCAGCAGTCGACGACCGGGGGGGAGGCCTGAATATGGCTACACCTTC	CASSRRPGGRPEYGYTF
TRBV12-1	.	17	TRBJ2-5	.	TGTGCCAGCAGCTCCCCGGGGCTAGCGGGGGGTGGAGAGACCCAGTACTTC	CASSSPGLAGGGETQYF
TRBV5-5	.	14	TRBJ1-1	.	TGTGCCAGCAGCGAAGGGCCCCGGGGCACTGAAGCTTTCTTT	CASSEGPRGTEAFF
TRBV20-1	once	11	TRBJ2-3	.	TGCAGTGCTTGGCGGGGAGATACGCAGTATTTT	CSAWRGDTQYF
TRBV5-1	.	20	TRBJ2-3	.	TGCGCCAGCAGCTCCCCCGATTCGGAAGACAGGGACTCTAGCACAGATACGCAGTATTTT	CASSSPDSEDRDSSTDTQYF
TRBV5-1	.	12	TRBJ2-7	TRBD2	TGCGCCAGCAGCTCTAGCGGGTACGAGCAGTACTTC	CASSSSGYEQYF
TRBV6-5	.	15	TRBJ2-7	TRBD1	TGTGCCAGCAGACCCGGGTTAGGGGGCTACCACGAGCAGTACTTC	CASRPGLGGYHEQYF
TRBV6-1	.	14	TRBJ2-7	.	TGTGCCAGCAAGGACAGTCCAAGCTCCTACGAGCAGTACTTC	CASKDSPSSYEQYF
TRBV7-2	.	17	TRBJ2-5	TRBD2	TGTGCCAGCAGCTTAGCCGACCTAGCGGGGGGGCCGGAGACCCAGTACTTC	CASSLADLAGGPETQYF
TRBV5-4	.	18	TRBJ2-7	TRBD1	TGTGCCAGCAGCCGGGGACAGGGCCTACAACGGGTCGCCTACGAGCAGTACTTC	CASSRGQGLQRVAYEQYF
TRBV7-2	few	12	TRBJ2-7	.	TGTGCCAGCAGCTTAGTATTCTACGAGCAGTACTTC	CASSLVFYEQYF
TRBV6-5	.	15	TRBJ1-4	TRBD1	TGTGCCAGCAGTTTTCTGGACAGGGGAGATGAAAAACTGTTTTTT	CASSFLDRGDEKLFF
TRBV10-3	.	15	TRBJ1-3	.	TGTGCCATCAGTGAGAAGGAGACAGGTAGAAACACCATATATTTT	CAISEKETGRNTIYF
TRBV5-4	.	13	TRBJ2-7	TRBD1	TGTGCCAGCAGCTTACAGGGGAACTACGAGCAGTACTTC	CASSLQGNYEQYF
TRBV5-1	.	16	TRBJ2-3	TRBD1	TGCGCCAGCAGCCCACCCCCCAGGGGGCCCCCAGATACGCAGTATTTT	CASSPPPRGPPDTQYF
TRBV14	.	16	TRBJ1-1	TRBD1	TGTGCCAGCAGCCACAGGGACAGGGTACGCTCCCCTGAAGCTTTCTTT	CASSHRDRVRSPEAFF
TRBV9	few	16	TRBJ2-1	.	TGTGCCAGCAGCGATAGGGGGGGGAGCCCCTACAATGAGCAGTTCTTC	CASSDRGGSPYNEQFF
TRBV6-1	.	13	TRBJ1-4	.	TGTGCCATACCGGACAGCCGCAATGAAAAACTGTTTTTT	CAIPDSRNEKLFF
TRBV6-1	once	17	TRBJ1-6	TRBD1	TGTGCCAGCAGTGATCCCCAGACAGGGACTGAAGGGTTGACCCTCCACTTT	CASSDPQTGTEGLTLHF
TRBV28	.	13	TRBJ2-7	.	TGTGCCAGCAGTCCGGGACACTTGTACGAGCAGTACTTC	CASSPGHLYEQYF
TRBV7-8	few	14	TRBJ1-1	.	TGTGCCAGCAGCACGCATCACCTCGGCACTGAAGCTTTCTTT	CASSTHHLGTEAFF
TRBV6-5	.	15	TRBJ1-1	TRBD1	TGTGCCAGCAGCCAGCCGGGACAGGGATGTACTGAAGCTTTCTTT	CASSQPGQGCTEAFF
TRBV7-4	.	14	TRBJ1-2	TRBD1	TGTGCCAGCAGCCGGACAGGGGGCGACTATGGCTACACCTTC	CASSRTGGDYGYTF
TRBV5-4	.	15	TRBJ2-1	TRBD2	TGTGCCAGCAGCTTAAGGGAGGATCGGGGGGGAGAGCAGTTCTTC	CASSLREDRGGEQFF
TRBV7-2	.	14	TRBJ1-3	.	TGTGCCAGCAGCCCGGACAGCTCTGGAAACACCATATATTTT	CASSPDSSGNTIYF
TRBV15	once	13	TRBJ1-2	.	TGTGCCACCAGCAGGGCCCTAGCGGTTGGCTACACCTTC	CATSRALAVGYTF
TRBV15	.	22	TRBJ2-5	TRBD1	TGTGCCACCAGCCTTCCTCTTAACCCCCGGGACAGTGTCCACCCGGCACAAGAGACCCAGTACTTC	CATSLPLNPRDSVHPAQETQYF
TRBV6-5	.	15	TRBJ1-1	.	TGTGCCAGCAGTTACACTAAACTAGTGAACACTGAAGCTTTCTTT	CASSYTKLVNTEAFF
TRBV5-1	.	14	TRBJ1-4	.	TGCGCCAGCAGCTTGAGGCCGCGGAGCGAAAAACTGTTTTTT	CASSLRPRSEKLFF
TRBV30	.	11	TRBJ1-1	TRBD1	TGTGCCTTCCAGGGGGACACTGAAGCTTTCTTT	CAFQGDTEAFF
TRBV12-5	.	17	TRBJ2-3	.	TGTGCTAGTGGCCTACTAAGGTGGCCAACTAGCACAGATACGCAGTATTTT	CASGLLRWPTSTDTQYF
TRBV15	few	17	TRBJ2-1	.	TGTGCCACCAGCAGAGATCAAGGAACTAGACTTAGGAATGAGCAGTTCTTC	CATSRDQGTRLRNEQFF